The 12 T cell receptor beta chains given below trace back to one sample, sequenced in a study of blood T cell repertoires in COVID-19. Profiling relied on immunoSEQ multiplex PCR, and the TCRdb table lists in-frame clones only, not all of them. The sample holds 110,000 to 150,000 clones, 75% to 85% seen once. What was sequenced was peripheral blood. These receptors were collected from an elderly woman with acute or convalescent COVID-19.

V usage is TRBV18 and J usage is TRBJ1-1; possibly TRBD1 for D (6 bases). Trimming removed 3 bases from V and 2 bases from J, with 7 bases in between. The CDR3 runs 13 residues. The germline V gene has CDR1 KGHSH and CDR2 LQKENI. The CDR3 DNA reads TGTGCCAGCTCACCGGACAGTAACACTGAAGCTTTCTTT. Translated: CASSPDSNTEAFF.

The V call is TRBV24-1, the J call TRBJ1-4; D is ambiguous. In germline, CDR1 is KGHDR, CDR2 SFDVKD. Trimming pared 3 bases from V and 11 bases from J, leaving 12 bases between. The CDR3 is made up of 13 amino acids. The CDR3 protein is CATSDPSYGKLFF. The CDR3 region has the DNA TGTGCCACCAGTGATCCTAGTTATGGGAAACTGTTTTTT.

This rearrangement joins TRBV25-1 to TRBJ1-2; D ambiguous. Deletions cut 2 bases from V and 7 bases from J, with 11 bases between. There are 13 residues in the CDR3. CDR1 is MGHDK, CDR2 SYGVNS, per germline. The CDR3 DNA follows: TGTGCCAGCAGTGAACTGAACACTAGTGGCTACACCTTC. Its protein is CASSELNTSGYTF.

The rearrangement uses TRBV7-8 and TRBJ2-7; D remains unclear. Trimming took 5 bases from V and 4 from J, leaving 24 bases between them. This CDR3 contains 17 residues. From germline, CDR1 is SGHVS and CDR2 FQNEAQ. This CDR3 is CASSPAQIGYGPYEQYF. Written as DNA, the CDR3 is TGTGCCAGCAGCCCCGCGCAGATTGGCTATGGGCCGTACGAGCAGTACTTC.

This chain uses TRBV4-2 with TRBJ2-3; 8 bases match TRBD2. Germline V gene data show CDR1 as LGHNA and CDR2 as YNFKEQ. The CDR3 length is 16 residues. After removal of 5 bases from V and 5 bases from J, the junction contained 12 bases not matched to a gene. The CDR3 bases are TGTGCCAGCAGCATCACCGGGACTAGTGCACGAGATACGCAGTATTTT. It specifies CASSITGTSARDTQYF.

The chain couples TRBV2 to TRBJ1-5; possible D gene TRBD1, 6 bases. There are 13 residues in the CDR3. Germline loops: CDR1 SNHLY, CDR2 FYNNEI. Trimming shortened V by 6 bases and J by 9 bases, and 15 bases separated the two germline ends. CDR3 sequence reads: CASSRDMERPQHF. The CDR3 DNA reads TGTGCCAGCAGCCGGGACATGGAACGGCCCCAGCATTTT. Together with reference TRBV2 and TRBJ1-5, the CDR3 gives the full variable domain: EPEVTQTPSHQVTQMGQEVILRCVPISNHLYFYWYRQILGQKVEFLVSFYNNEISEKSEIFDDQFSVERPDGSNFTLKIRSTKLEDSAMYFCASSRDMERPQHFGDGTRLSIL.

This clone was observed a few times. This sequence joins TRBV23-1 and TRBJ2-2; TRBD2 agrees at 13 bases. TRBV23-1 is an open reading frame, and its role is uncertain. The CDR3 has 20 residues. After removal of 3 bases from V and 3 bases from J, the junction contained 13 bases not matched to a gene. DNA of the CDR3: TGCGCCAGCAGTCACGCCCCTCTACTAGCGGGAGGGACTGACACCGGGGAGCTGTTTTTT. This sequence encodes CASSHAPLLAGGTDTGELFF.

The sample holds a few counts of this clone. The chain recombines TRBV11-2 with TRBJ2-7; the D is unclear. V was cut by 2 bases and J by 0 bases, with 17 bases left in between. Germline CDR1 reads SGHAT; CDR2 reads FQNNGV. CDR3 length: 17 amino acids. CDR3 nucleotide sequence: TGTGCCAGCAGCTTATATTTTAGCCGAAAAAACTCCTACGAGCAGTACTTC. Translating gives CASSLYFSRKNSYEQYF.

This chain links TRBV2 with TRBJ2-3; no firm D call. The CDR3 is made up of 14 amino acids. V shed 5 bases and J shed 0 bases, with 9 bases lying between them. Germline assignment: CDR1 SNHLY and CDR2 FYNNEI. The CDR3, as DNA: TGTGCCAGCAGTAGACTGGTTAGCACAGATACGCAGTATTTT. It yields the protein CASSRLVSTDTQYF.

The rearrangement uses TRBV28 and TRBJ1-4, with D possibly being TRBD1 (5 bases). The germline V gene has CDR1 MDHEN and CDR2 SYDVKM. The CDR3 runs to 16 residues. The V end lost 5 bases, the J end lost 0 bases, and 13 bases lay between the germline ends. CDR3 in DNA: TGTGCCAGCAGTGCATACCGGGGGTCAACTAATGAAAAACTGTTTTTT. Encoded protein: CASSAYRGSTNEKLFF. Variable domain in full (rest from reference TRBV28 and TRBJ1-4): DVKVTQSSRYLVKRTGEKVFLECVQDMDHENMFWYRQDPGLGLRLIYFSYDVKMKEKGDIPEGYSVSREKKERFSLILESASTNQTSMYLCASSAYRGSTNEKLFFGSGTQLSVL.

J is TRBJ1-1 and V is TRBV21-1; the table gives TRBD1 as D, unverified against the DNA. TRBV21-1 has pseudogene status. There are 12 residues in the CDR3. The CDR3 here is CASNHPGKEAFF. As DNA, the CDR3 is TGTGCCAGCAACCACCCAGGGAAGGAGGCTTTCTTT.

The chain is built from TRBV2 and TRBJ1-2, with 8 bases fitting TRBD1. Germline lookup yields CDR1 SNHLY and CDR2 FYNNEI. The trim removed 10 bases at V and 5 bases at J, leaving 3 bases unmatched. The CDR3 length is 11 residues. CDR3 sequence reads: CATQGAYGYTF. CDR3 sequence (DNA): TGTGCCACCCAGGGGGCGTATGGCTACACCTTC.